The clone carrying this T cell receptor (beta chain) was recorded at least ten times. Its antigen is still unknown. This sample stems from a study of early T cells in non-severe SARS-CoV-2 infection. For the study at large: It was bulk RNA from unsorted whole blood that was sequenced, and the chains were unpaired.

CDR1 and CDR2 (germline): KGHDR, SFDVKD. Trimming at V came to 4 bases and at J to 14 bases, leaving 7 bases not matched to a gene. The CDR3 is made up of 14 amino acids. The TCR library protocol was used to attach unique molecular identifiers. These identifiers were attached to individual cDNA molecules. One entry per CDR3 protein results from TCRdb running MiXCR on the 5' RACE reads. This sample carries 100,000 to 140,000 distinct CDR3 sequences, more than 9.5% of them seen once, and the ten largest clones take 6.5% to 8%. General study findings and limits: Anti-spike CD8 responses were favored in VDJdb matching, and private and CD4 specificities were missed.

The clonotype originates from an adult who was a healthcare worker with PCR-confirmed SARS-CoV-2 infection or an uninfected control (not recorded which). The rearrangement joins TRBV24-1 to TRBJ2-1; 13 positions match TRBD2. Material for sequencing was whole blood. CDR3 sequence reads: CATSDRTSGSGEFF. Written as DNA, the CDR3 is TGTGCCACCAGTGACCGGACTAGCGGGAGTGGGGAGTTCTTC.